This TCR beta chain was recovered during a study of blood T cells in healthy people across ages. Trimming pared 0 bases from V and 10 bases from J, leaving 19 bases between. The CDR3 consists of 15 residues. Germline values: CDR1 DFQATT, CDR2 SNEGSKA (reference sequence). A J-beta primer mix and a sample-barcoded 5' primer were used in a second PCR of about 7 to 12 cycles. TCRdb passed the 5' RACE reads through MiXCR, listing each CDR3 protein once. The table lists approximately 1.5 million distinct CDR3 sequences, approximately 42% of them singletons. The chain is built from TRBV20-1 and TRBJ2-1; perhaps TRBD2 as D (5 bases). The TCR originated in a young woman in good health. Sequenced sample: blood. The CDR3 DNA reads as TGCAGTGCTAGAGATGTCCCTTTCCCCCGCGGGGAGCAGTTCTTC. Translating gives CSARDVPFPRGEQFF.